What follows are 32 T cell receptor beta chains derived from one specimen sequenced in a study of blood T cell repertoires in COVID-19. Clones were sequenced by immunoSEQ multiplex PCR, and TCRdb holds only the in-frame ones, with some missing. The table has around 110,000 clones, approximately 89% seen once. The material sequenced was peripheral blood. The receptor set was obtained from a man aged 45-65 years with active or convalescent COVID-19.

V gene TRBV5-1 combines with J gene TRBJ1-1; no firm D call. Per germline, CDR1 SGHRS and CDR2 YFSETQ. The ends were cut back, 3 bases at V and 0 bases at J, with 6 bases in the middle. This CDR3 contains 13 residues. The CDR3 coding sequence is TGCGCCAGCAGCTACAATATGAACACTGAAGCTTTCTTT. Translation: CASSYNMNTEAFF.

This sequence joins TRBV7-9 and TRBJ2-1; 7 bases match TRBD1. Trimming took 4 bases from V and 8 from J; bases not matched to a gene: 14. The CDR3 runs to 16 residues. Germline V gene data show CDR1 as SEHNR and CDR2 as FQNEAQ (reference sequence). The CDR3 DNA sequence: TGTGCCAGCAGCTGGTTCCGGGAAGGGGGCTTTCATGAGCAGTTCTTC. This encodes CASSWFREGGFHEQFF. Looking up the rest from reference TRBV7-9 and TRBJ2-1 gives the full variable domain: DTGVSQNPRHKITKRGQNVTFRCDPISEHNRLYWYRQTLGQGPEFLTYFQNEAQLEKSRLLSDRFSAERPKGSFSTLEIQRTEQGDSAMYLCASSWFREGGFHEQFFGPGTRLTVL.

This chain connects TRBV7-9 to TRBJ1-6; D gene ambiguous. From germline, CDR1 is SEHNR and CDR2 FQNEAQ (reference sequence). Trimming cost V 3 bases and J 10 bases, with 10 bases left between them. The CDR3 runs 13 residues. DNA of the CDR3: TGTGCCAGCAGCTTCCCACAAGAATCACCCCTCCACTTT. It encodes CASSFPQESPLHF.

This clone was recorded once. In DNA form, the CDR3 reads TGTGCCAGCGTGAGGAGGGGCCAATTCTCCTACAATGAGCAGTTCTTC. It encodes CASVRRGQFSYNEQFF. This chain joins TRBV2 and TRBJ2-1; tentative D call: TRBD2 (6 bases). In germline, CDR1 is SNHLY, CDR2 FYNNEI. This CDR3 is 16 amino acids long. The V and J ends lost 8 bases and 0 bases respectively, with 17 bases between them.

This chain links TRBV19 with TRBJ1-5; 9 bases align to TRBD1. This CDR3 is built from 15 residues. CDR1 LNHDA and CDR2 SQIVND come from the germline V gene (reference sequence). With V trimmed by 7 bases and J by 6 bases, 10 bases remained unmatched. The CDR3 region has the DNA TGTGCCAGTACAACCACAGGGGGCGGGGGTCAGCCCCAGCATTTT. Protein sequence: CASTTTGGGGQPQHF.

The chain combines TRBV3-1 (or the pseudogene TRBV3-2) with TRBJ2-6; 11 bases are shared with TRBD1. J lost 2 bases, V lost 4 bases, and 7 bases had no gene match. CDR1 is LGHDT and CDR2 is YNNKEL in the germline V gene (reference sequence). This CDR3 region has 18 residues. The CDR3 sequence is CASSRKLGQGAGANVLTF. CDR3 bases: TGTGCCAGCAGCCGAAAGCTGGGACAGGGGGCTGGGGCCAACGTCCTGACTTTC.

This clone has more than one count but fewer than ten. Other DNA sequences in this sample translate to the same CDR3. V usage is TRBV9 and J usage is TRBJ2-5; 14 nucleotides match TRBD2. CDR3 length: 16 amino acids. J lost 2 bases, V lost 0 bases, and 0 bases had no gene match. Germline CDR1 reads SGDLS; CDR2 reads YYNGEE. The CDR3 coding sequence is TGTGCCAGCAGCGTAGGGACTAGCGGGAGGCAAGAGACCCAGTACTTC. It specifies CASSVGTSGRQETQYF.

This chain links TRBV28 with TRBJ2-2; tentatively, D is TRBD2 (5 bases). CDR1 is MDHEN, CDR2 SYDVKM, per germline. The CDR3 is made up of 16 amino acids. V lost 4 bases and J 4 bases, leaving 16 bases between the germline ends. CDR3 nucleotides: TGTGCCAGCAGTTCCCCCGGGGATGGGGTCACCGGGGAGCTGTTTTTT. This sequence encodes CASSSPGDGVTGELFF.

V gene TRBV19 combines with J gene TRBJ1-3, with D perhaps matching TRBD1 (5 bases). The CDR3 is made up of 14 amino acids. V was shortened by 8 bases and J by 0 bases, with 11 bases between the two germline ends. Per germline, CDR1 LNHDA and CDR2 SQIVND (reference sequence). DNA for the CDR3: TGTGCCAGTGGGAGGGGAGACTCTGGAAACACCATATATTTT. Amino acid sequence: CASGRGDSGNTIYF.

This chain joins TRBV4-3 and TRBJ2-1; 10 bases are shared with TRBD2. The CDR3 extends over 16 amino acids. Trimming removed 0 bases from V and 7 bases from J; junction bases left unmatched: 6. The germline V gene has CDR1 LGHNA and CDR2 YSLEER. In DNA, the CDR3 is TGCGCCAGCAGCCAAGATCTAGCGGGAGAAGGGAATGAGCAGTTCTTC. Protein sequence: CASSQDLAGEGNEQFF.

The chain couples TRBV11-2 to TRBJ1-4; TRBD1 aligns across 9 bases. CDR1 and CDR2 from the germline V gene are SGHAT and FQNNGV. The CDR3 extends over 14 amino acids. With V trimmed by 5 bases and J by 3 bases, 1 base remained unmatched. The CDR3 spells CASSGTGSNEKLFF. DNA for the CDR3: TGTGCCAGCAGCGGGACAGGGTCTAATGAAAAACTGTTTTTT. Together with reference TRBV11-2 and TRBJ1-4, the CDR3 gives the full variable domain: EAGVAQSPRYKIIEKRQSVAFWCNPISGHATLYWYQQILGQGPKLLIQFQNNGVVDDSQLPKDRFSAERLKGVDSTLKIQPAKLEDSAVYLCASSGTGSNEKLFFGSGTQLSVL.

The chain carries TRBV25-1 and TRBJ1-6; 7 positions agree with TRBD1. After removal of 3 bases from V and 7 bases from J, the junction contained 6 bases not matched to a gene. The CDR3 runs to 15 residues. Germline CDR1 and CDR2: MGHDK and SYGVNS. The CDR3 spells CASSEVRQGNSPLHF. Written as DNA, the CDR3 is TGTGCCAGCAGTGAGGTCCGACAGGGAAATTCACCCCTCCACTTT. The entire variable domain, with the rest obtained from reference TRBV25-1 and TRBJ1-6, is as follows: EADIYQTPRYLVIGTGKKITLECSQTMGHDKMYWYQQDPGMELHLIHYSYGVNSTEKGDLSSESTVSRIRTEHFPLTLESARPSHTSQYLCASSEVRQGNSPLHFGNGTRLTVT.

The chain employs TRBV10-3 and TRBJ2-1; TRBD1 matches 9 bases. This CDR3 is built from 14 residues. Germline loops: CDR1 ENHRY, CDR2 SYGVKD. With V trimmed by 7 bases and J by 6 bases, 7 bases remained unmatched. CDR3 DNA: TGTGCCATCACCGCCGGGACAGGGAGCAATGAGCAGTTCTTC. This sequence encodes CAITAGTGSNEQFF.

The chain joins TRBV28 to TRBJ2-7; 11 bases agree with TRBD1. V shed 5 bases and J 7 bases; nucleotides not matched to a gene: 13. CDR1 MDHEN and CDR2 SYDVKM come from the germline V gene. The CDR3 runs to 16 residues. CDR3 DNA sequence: TGTGCCAGCAGTCCCCCCACCGGGACAGGGGGTTTGGAGCAGTACTTC. It encodes CASSPPTGTGGLEQYF. Full variable domain (outside the CDR3, taken from reference TRBV28 and TRBJ2-7): DVKVTQSSRYLVKRTGEKVFLECVQDMDHENMFWYRQDPGLGLRLIYFSYDVKMKEKGDIPEGYSVSREKKERFSLILESASTNQTSMYLCASSPPTGTGGLEQYFGPGTRLTVT.

The chain recombines TRBV6-5 with TRBJ1-5; TRBD1 is a possible D gene (5 bases). This CDR3 has 14 residues. CDR1 is MNHEY and CDR2 is SVGAGI in the germline V gene. Between the trimmed V and J ends, which lost 5 bases and 0 bases, there was a span of 8 bases. The CDR3 region is CASSPGHSNQPQHF. The CDR3 DNA sequence: TGTGCCAGCAGTCCAGGACATAGCAATCAGCCCCAGCATTTT.

The V gene is TRBV7-6, the J gene TRBJ2-7, with a possible D match to TRBD2 (6 bases). Trimming pared 0 bases from V and 3 bases from J, leaving 9 bases between. This CDR3 is built from 14 residues. Germline lookup yields CDR1 SGHVS and CDR2 FNYEAQ. The DNA of the CDR3 is TGTGCCAGCAGCTTAGCCGGGACTTTCTACGAGCAGTACTTC. Translation: CASSLAGTFYEQYF.

The chain uses TRBV11-2 and TRBJ2-1, with D possibly TRBD1 on 6 matching bases. The V end lost 3 bases, the J end lost 10 bases, and 10 bases lay between the germline ends. The CDR3 runs 12 residues. Germline-derived CDR1 and CDR2 are SGHAT and FQNNGV. Here the CDR3 DNA reads TGTGCCAGCAGCTTTCAGGGGTACGAGCAGTTCTTC. This gives the protein CASSFQGYEQFF.

This sequence joins TRBV5-6 and TRBJ2-7, with 7 bases fitting TRBD1. This CDR3 region has 15 residues. Germline lookup yields CDR1 SGHDT and CDR2 YYEEEE. V was pared by 4 bases and J by 3 bases, with 10 bases of the junction left unmatched. This chain's CDR3 is CASSTRWDSIYEQYF. The CDR3, as DNA: TGTGCCAGCAGCACCCGCTGGGACAGCATCTACGAGCAGTACTTC.

The chain carries TRBV6-5 and TRBJ1-2; TRBD1 might be the D (5 bases). The CDR3 is 14 residues long. V gave up 6 bases and J gave up 4 bases, with 15 bases separating them. In germline, CDR1 is MNHEY, CDR2 SVGAGI. CDR3 DNA: TGTGCCAGCAGGCGCGGGGCGGGCACCTATGGCTACACCTTC. Protein sequence: CASRRGAGTYGYTF.

The V gene is TRBV21-1, the J gene TRBJ2-7; no DNA check was done on the table's D call, TRBD1. TRBV21-1 is flagged as a pseudogene. This CDR3 region has 13 residues. Written as DNA, the CDR3 is TGTGCCAGCAGCATTAAAGGGGAAGTCGAGCAGTACTTC. Translated: CASSIKGEVEQYF.

The V call is TRBV11-2, the J call TRBJ2-5; D gene unclear. The CDR3 runs 12 residues. V was cut by 4 bases and J by 5 bases, with 8 bases left in between. The germline V gene has CDR1 SGHAT and CDR2 FQNNGV. The CDR3, as DNA: TGTGCCAGCAGCTCCTCCTCTGAGACCCAGTACTTC. Translated, it gives CASSSSSETQYF.

This clone was seen a single time. This chain connects TRBV25-1 to TRBJ2-2, with a possible D match to TRBD2 (5 bases). The germline V and J ends were trimmed by 3 bases and 7 bases, with 15 bases remaining between them. The CDR3 loop spans 15 amino acids. Germline V gene sequence: CDR1 MGHDK, CDR2 SYGVNS. Written as DNA, the CDR3 is TGTGCCAGCAGTGAGAGGGAACCTCTAGTCGGGGAGCTGTTTTTT. Translating it yields CASSEREPLVGELFF.

This chain connects TRBV3-1 (or the pseudogene TRBV3-2) to TRBJ2-7; TRBD2 matches at 8 bases. Germline CDR1 and CDR2: LGHDT and YNNKEL (reference sequence). The J segment lost 6 bases and the V segment lost 0 bases, leaving 7 bases of the junction unmatched. CDR3 length: 15 residues. CDR3 protein: CASSQDGGAPREQYF. The CDR3 DNA is TGTGCCAGCAGCCAAGACGGGGGGGCCCCTCGCGAGCAGTACTTC.

The V gene is TRBV10-3, the J gene TRBJ1-2, with no clear D. The CDR3 loop spans 11 amino acids. V lost 0 bases and J 7 bases, leaving 3 bases between the germline ends. Germline V lookup: CDR1 ENHRY, CDR2 SYGVKD. In DNA, the CDR3 is TGTGCCATCAGTGAGTCGAGTGGCTACACCTTC. Translating it yields CAISESSGYTF.

This clone came up a few times. This chain joins TRBV28 and TRBJ2-1; 8 positions match TRBD2. V shed 7 bases and J 6 bases; nucleotides not matched to a gene: 11. CDR1 and CDR2 (germline): MDHEN, SYDVKM. The CDR3 loop spans 15 amino acids. The CDR3 nucleotides are TGTGCCAGCATCCTATCGGGACTAGTTCCCAATGAGCAGTTCTTC. Amino acid sequence: CASILSGLVPNEQFF.

J is TRBJ1-6 and V is TRBV9, with D tentatively TRBD1 (5 bases). CDR3 length equals 17 residues. Deletions cut 3 bases from V and 7 bases from J, with 20 bases between. Germline loops: CDR1 SGDLS, CDR2 YYNGEE. CDR3 sequence reads: CASSGLTSAGPNSPLHF. Here the CDR3 DNA reads TGTGCCAGCAGCGGACTTACGTCGGCGGGACCGAATTCACCCCTCCACTTT. The full variable domain, its missing parts supplied by reference TRBV9 and TRBJ1-6, is DSGVTQTPKHLITATGQRVTLRCSPRSGDLSVYWYQQSLDQGLQFLIQYYNGEERAKGNILERFSAQQFPDLHSELNLSSLELGDSALYFCASSGLTSAGPNSPLHFGNGTRLTVT.

The chain carries TRBV5-1 and TRBJ2-3; 9 bases agree with TRBD2. V shed 1 base, J shed 4 bases, and the junction held 4 bases outside the gene matches. The germline CDR1 and CDR2 sequences are SGHRS and YFSETQ. This CDR3 has 15 residues. CDR3 region: CASSLKREVSDTQYF. The DNA for the CDR3 is TGCGCCAGCAGCTTGAAGCGGGAGGTCTCAGATACGCAGTATTTT.

The V call is TRBV29-1, the J call TRBJ1-2; a weak D match, TRBD1 (5 bases). The CDR3 length is 13 residues. Trimming pared 3 bases from V and 5 bases from J, leaving 13 bases between. Germline V gene lookup returns CDR1 SQVTM and CDR2 ANQGSEA. CDR3 DNA: TGCAGCGTTGACTGGGGGGGAGGGTATGGCTACACCTTC. Protein: CSVDWGGGYGYTF. Looking up the rest from reference TRBV29-1 and TRBJ1-2 gives the full variable domain: SAVISQKPSRDICQRGTSLTIQCQVDSQVTMMFWYRQQPGQSLTLIATANQGSEATYESGFVIDKFPISRPNLTFSTLTVSNMSPEDSSIYLCSVDWGGGYGYTFGSGTRLTVV.

V gene TRBV7-2 combines with J gene TRBJ2-5; 8 bases fit TRBD1. This CDR3 contains 17 residues. The V segment lost 0 bases and the J segment 2 bases; nucleotides outside the gene matches: 8. The V gene's germline CDR1 is SGHTA and CDR2 FQGNSA. CDR3 amino acids: CASSLALRGDRQETQYF. In DNA, the CDR3 is TGTGCCAGCAGCTTAGCGCTTAGAGGGGACAGGCAAGAGACCCAGTACTTC.

The V call is TRBV5-1, the J call TRBJ2-1; TRBD2 matches 11 bases. The CDR3 contains 17 residues. Trimming took 0 bases from V and 8 from J; bases not matched to a gene: 10. Germline V gene data show CDR1 as SGHRS and CDR2 as YFSETQ. The CDR3 DNA reads as TGCGCCAGCAGCTTGGATCGTCTAGCGGGAGGTTTCGATGAGCAGTTCTTC. This codes for CASSLDRLAGGFDEQFF.

The chain uses TRBV14 and TRBJ2-7, with 9 nucleotides matching TRBD2. V was pared by 1 base and J by 6 bases, with 4 bases of the junction left unmatched. The CDR3 is 14 amino acids. From germline, CDR1 is SGHDN and CDR2 FVKESK. The CDR3 DNA is TGTGCCAGCAGCCAAGCCGGGCGGGAGGGCGAGCAGTACTTC. Amino acid sequence: CASSQAGREGEQYF.

The V gene is TRBV5-6, the J gene TRBJ2-5, with TRBD2 matching 8 bases. The junction had 7 bases not matched to a gene; V was cut back by 0 bases and J by 0 bases. The germline CDR1 and CDR2 sequences are SGHDT and YYEEEE. This CDR3 comprises 17 residues. CDR3 sequence: CASSLGAGARYQETQYF. The CDR3 region has the DNA TGTGCCAGCAGCTTGGGAGCGGGGGCACGGTACCAAGAGACCCAGTACTTC.